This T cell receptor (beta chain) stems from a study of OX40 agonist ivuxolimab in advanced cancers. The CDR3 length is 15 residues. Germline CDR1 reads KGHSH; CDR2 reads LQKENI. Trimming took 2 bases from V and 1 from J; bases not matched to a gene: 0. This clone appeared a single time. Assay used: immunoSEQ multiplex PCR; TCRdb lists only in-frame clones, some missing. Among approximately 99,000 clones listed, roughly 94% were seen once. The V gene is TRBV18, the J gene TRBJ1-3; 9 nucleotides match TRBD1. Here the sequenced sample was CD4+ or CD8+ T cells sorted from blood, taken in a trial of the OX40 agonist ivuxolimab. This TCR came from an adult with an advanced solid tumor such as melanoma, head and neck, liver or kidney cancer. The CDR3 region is CASSPGQGSGNTIYF. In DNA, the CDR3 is TGTGCCAGCTCACCAGGACAGGGGTCTGGAAACACCATATATTTT.